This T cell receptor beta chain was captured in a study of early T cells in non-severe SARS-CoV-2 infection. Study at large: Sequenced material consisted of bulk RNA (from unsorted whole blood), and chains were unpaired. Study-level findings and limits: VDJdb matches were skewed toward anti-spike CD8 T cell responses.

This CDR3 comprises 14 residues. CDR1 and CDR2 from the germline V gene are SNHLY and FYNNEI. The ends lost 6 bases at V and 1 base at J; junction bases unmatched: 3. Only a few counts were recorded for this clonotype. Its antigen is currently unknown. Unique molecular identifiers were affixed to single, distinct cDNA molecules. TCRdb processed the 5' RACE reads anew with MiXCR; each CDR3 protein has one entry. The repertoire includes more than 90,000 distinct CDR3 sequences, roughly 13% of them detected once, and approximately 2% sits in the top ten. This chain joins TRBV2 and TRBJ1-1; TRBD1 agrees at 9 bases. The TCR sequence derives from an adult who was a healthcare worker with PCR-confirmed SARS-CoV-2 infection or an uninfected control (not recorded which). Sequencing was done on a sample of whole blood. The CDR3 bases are TGTGCCAGCAGCGTGGACAGGGGGAACACTGAAGCTTTCTTT. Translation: CASSVDRGNTEAFF. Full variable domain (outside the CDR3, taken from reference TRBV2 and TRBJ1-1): EPEVTQTPSHQVTQMGQEVILRCVPISNHLYFYWYRQILGQKVEFLVSFYNNEISEKSEIFDDQFSVERPDGSNFTLKIRSTKLEDSAMYFCASSVDRGNTEAFFGQGTRLTVV.